The 26 T cell receptor beta chains below were found in one sample sequenced in a study of shared clonotypes between healthy human individuals. Sequencing used immunoSEQ multiplex PCR; TCRdb keeps in-frame clones, though not all of them. This table holds about 2.2 million clones, about 94% found once. CD45RO-negative CD8 cells positively selected for CCR7 made up the naive population, which excluded terminally differentiated effector memory CD45RA+ cells. Material: naive CD8+ T cells from PBMCs. These receptors originate from a man in his late teens or twenties in good health. Some clones in this sample may be carry-over from other donors' samples.

V gene TRBV11-2 combines with J gene TRBJ2-7; D is unclear. V dropped 4 bases and J dropped 0 bases, with 4 bases sitting between them. Germline V CDR1 and CDR2: SGHAT, FQNNGV. CDR3 length: 12 amino acids. The CDR3 nucleotides read TGTGCCAGCAGCTCGAACTCCTACGAGCAGTACTTC. Its protein is CASSSNSYEQYF.

The V call is TRBV9, the J call TRBJ1-2; a weak D match, TRBD1 (6 bases). CDR1 and CDR2 (germline): SGDLS, YYNGEE. The CDR3 contains 13 residues. Trimming shortened V by 3 bases and J by 8 bases, and 14 bases separated the two germline ends. CDR3 DNA sequence: TGTGCCAGCAGCGGTTCGGGGGCCGAGGGCTACACCTTC. This sequence encodes CASSGSGAEGYTF.

In regard to this clone: Distinct nucleotide sequences in the sample also encode this CDR3. CDR3 amino acids: CASSTTGYEQYF. The CDR3 DNA follows: TGTGCCAGCAGCACAACAGGGTACGAGCAGTACTTC. The gene calls are TRBV7-9 and TRBJ2-7, with TRBD1 as a possible D gene (6 bases). The V gene lost 5 bases and the J gene lost 4 bases, with 9 bases spanning the gap. CDR1 is SEHNR, CDR2 FQNEAQ, per germline (reference sequence). CDR3 length: 12 amino acids. Together with reference TRBV7-9 and TRBJ2-7, the CDR3 gives the full variable domain: DTGVSQNPRHKITKRGQNVTFRCDPISEHNRLYWYRQTLGQGPEFLTYFQNEAQLEKSRLLSDRFSAERPKGSFSTLEIQRTEQGDSAMYLCASSTTGYEQYFGPGTRLTVT.

The rearrangement joins TRBV9 to TRBJ2-5, with D perhaps given as TRBD1 or TRBD2 (5 bases each). Trimming stripped 4 bases from V and 4 bases from J, with 14 bases between. Germline CDR1 is SGDLS and CDR2 is YYNGEE. There are 14 residues in the CDR3. CDR3 protein: CASSPGDGVETQYF. The CDR3 nucleotides are TGTGCCAGCAGCCCTGGGGACGGTGTAGAGACCCAGTACTTC.

The rearrangement uses TRBV7-8 and TRBJ2-1; 11 bases are a match to TRBD2. V trimming: 2 bases; J trimming: 4 bases; junction bases outside the gene matches: 7. CDR1 is SGHVS and CDR2 is FQNEAQ in the germline V gene. This CDR3 is 17 amino acids long. The CDR3 loop reads CASSLWFGTSGYNEQFF. The CDR3 bases are TGTGCCAGCAGCTTATGGTTCGGGACTAGCGGTTACAATGAGCAGTTCTTC.

V usage is TRBV6-4 and J usage is TRBJ2-1, with 9 bases aligning to TRBD2. V dropped 4 bases and J dropped 7; count of bases not matched to a gene: 5. This CDR3 is built from 14 residues. The germline V gene encodes CDR1 MRHNA and CDR2 SNTAGT. CDR3 DNA sequence: TGTGCCAGCAGTGCACTAGCGGGTATTAATGAGCAGTTCTTC. Translation: CASSALAGINEQFF.

Of note for this clone: The same CDR3 also results from other DNA sequences found in this sample. The chain joins TRBV5-6 to TRBJ2-7; D remains ambiguous. Germline V gene data show CDR1 as SGHDT and CDR2 as YYEEEE. The CDR3 is 13 residues long. Trimming shortened V by 4 bases and J by 0 bases, and 8 bases separated the two germline ends. In DNA, the CDR3 is TGTGCCAGCAGCCCCGTCAACTCCTACGAGCAGTACTTC. It specifies CASSPVNSYEQYF.

The rearrangement links TRBV29-1 to TRBJ2-1; 9 bases map to TRBD1. Germline V gives CDR1 SQVTM, CDR2 ANQGSEA. Unmatched junction bases numbered 9, after V lost 5 bases and J lost 4 bases. CDR3 size: 15 residues. The chain's CDR3 is CSVLTGTGPYNEQFF. Here the CDR3 DNA reads TGCAGCGTTTTGACCGGGACAGGGCCATACAATGAGCAGTTCTTC.

The chain combines TRBV29-1 with TRBJ2-7; TRBD1 might be the D (5 bases). Germline assignment: CDR1 SQVTM and CDR2 ANQGSEA. V was shortened by 4 bases and J by 9 bases, with 13 bases between the two germline ends. The CDR3 length is 11 residues. Here the CDR3 DNA reads TGCAGCGTTGTTTTAGGGGTCGTGCAGTACTTC. Translating gives CSVVLGVVQYF.

The J gene is TRBJ1-2, the V gene TRBV27; TRBD1 agrees at 8 bases. J gave up 8 bases and V 3 bases, and 8 bases lay outside the gene matches. The length of the CDR3 is 14 residues. Germline CDR1 and CDR2: MNHEY and SMNVEV (reference sequence). CDR3 protein: CASSLYRTGYGYTF. The CDR3, as DNA: TGTGCCAGCAGTTTGTACCGGACAGGGTACGGCTACACCTTC.

The V gene is TRBV6-6, the J gene TRBJ2-7; no clear D. The CDR3 is 14 amino acids. V lost 2 bases and J 0 bases, leaving 8 bases between the germline ends. Looked up from germline, CDR1 is MNHNY and CDR2 is SVGAGI (reference sequence). The chain's CDR3 is CASSYQESSYEQYF. Here the CDR3 DNA reads TGTGCCAGCAGTTACCAGGAGAGCTCCTACGAGCAGTACTTC.

This chain uses TRBV2 with TRBJ1-5; 8 nucleotides align to TRBD1. CDR3 length: 15 amino acids. J was trimmed by 3 bases and V by 6 bases; bases with no gene match: 7. Per germline, CDR1 SNHLY and CDR2 FYNNEI. Here the CDR3 reads CASREGQAFNQPQHF. CDR3 DNA sequence: TGTGCCAGCAGGGAGGGACAGGCCTTCAATCAGCCCCAGCATTTT.

The CDR3 DNA reads as TGTGCCAGTAGTATTGCTTACAGGGGAGCTTTCTTT. The encoded protein is CASSIAYRGAFF. This chain uses TRBV19 with TRBJ1-1; 7 nucleotides line up with TRBD1. The CDR3 extends over 12 amino acids. The V gene's germline CDR1 is LNHDA and CDR2 SQIVND (reference sequence). The J segment lost 10 bases and the V segment lost 3 bases, leaving 5 bases of the junction unmatched.

A remark on this clone: The sample has other DNA sequences that encode this CDR3 too. J is TRBJ1-1 and V is TRBV28; no firm D call. Looked up from germline, CDR1 is MDHEN and CDR2 is SYDVKM. CDR3 length equals 13 residues. Trimming shortened V by 3 bases and J by 1 base, and 6 bases separated the two germline ends. CDR3 region: CASSFGENTEAFF. In nucleotides, the CDR3 is TGTGCCAGCAGTTTTGGGGAGAACACTGAAGCTTTCTTT.

J is TRBJ2-7 and V is TRBV28; D might be TRBD1 (5 bases). Germline values: CDR1 MDHEN, CDR2 SYDVKM. CDR3 length equals 14 residues. V was trimmed by 5 bases and J by 0 bases, leaving 11 bases between them. CDR3 nucleotide sequence: TGTGCCAGCAGTACGACAGCCTTCTCCTACGAGCAGTACTTC. Its protein is CASSTTAFSYEQYF.

The chain links TRBV27 to TRBJ1-5, with a weak D call TRBD1 (5 bases). Germline assignment: CDR1 MNHEY and CDR2 SMNVEV (reference sequence). There are 13 residues in the CDR3. V lost 0 bases and J 9 bases, leaving 9 bases between the germline ends. The CDR3 region is CASSLSGGGPQHF. CDR3 in DNA: TGTGCCAGCAGTTTATCCGGTGGGGGGCCCCAGCATTTT.

The chain employs TRBV27 and TRBJ2-7, with TRBD1 identical over 7 bases. The CDR3 covers 13 residues. The trim removed 6 bases at V and 7 bases at J, leaving 9 bases unmatched. The germline CDR1 and CDR2 sequences are MNHEY and SMNVEV (reference sequence). CDR3 coding DNA: TGTGCCAGCAGCCCGGGACAGCTTTCGGAGCAGTACTTC. It translates to CASSPGQLSEQYF.

The chain recombines TRBV2 with TRBJ1-2, with D uncertain. This CDR3 has 15 amino acids. V was pared by 1 base and J by 3 bases, with 12 bases between. Germline loops: CDR1 SNHLY, CDR2 FYNNEI. The CDR3: CASSEETPGYYGYTF. CDR3 DNA sequence: TGTGCCAGCAGTGAAGAAACTCCGGGTTACTATGGCTACACCTTC.

The V and J genes are TRBV4-1 and TRBJ2-5; perhaps TRBD2 as D (6 bases). The DNA end is a closer match to TRBJ2-7, so the J assignment may be wrong. Germline V gene sequence: CDR1 MGHRA, CDR2 YSYEKL. This CDR3 is built from 16 residues. CDR3 sequence reads: CASSQDWRGPVDEQYF. The CDR3 nucleotides read TGCGCCAGCAGCCAAGATTGGCGGGGCCCAGTCGACGAGCAGTACTTC.

The V call is TRBV4-1, the J call TRBJ1-1; a weak D match, TRBD1 (5 bases). Trimming removed 0 bases at V and 0 bases at J, with 8 bases between. The CDR3 covers 15 residues. CDR1 and CDR2 from the germline V gene are MGHRA and YSYEKL. The CDR3 DNA reads TGCGCCAGCAGCCAAGATACAGGAGTGAACACTGAAGCTTTCTTT. Translated, it gives CASSQDTGVNTEAFF.

The chain couples TRBV18 to TRBJ2-7, with 11 bases that match TRBD2. The CDR3 is 16 amino acids. The ends lost 1 base at V and 4 bases at J; junction bases unmatched: 6. Germline V gives CDR1 KGHSH, CDR2 LQKENI. The DNA of the CDR3 is TGTGCCAGCTCACCACAAACTAGCGGGAGACTATACGAGCAGTACTTC. It encodes CASSPQTSGRLYEQYF.

The chain uses TRBV27 and TRBJ2-7, with D possibly matching TRBD1 (5 bases). CDR3 length: 14 amino acids. Germline V lookup: CDR1 MNHEY, CDR2 SMNVEV (reference sequence). V was shortened by 7 bases and J by 4 bases, with 17 bases between the two germline ends. The chain's CDR3 is CASKVLDTTYEQYF. The DNA for the CDR3 is TGTGCCAGCAAAGTATTGGACACCACTTACGAGCAGTACTTC.

The genes are TRBV19 and TRBJ1-1; no clear D. Trimming cost V 3 bases and J 4 bases, with 15 bases left between them. Germline V gene lookup returns CDR1 LNHDA and CDR2 SQIVND (reference sequence). The CDR3 consists of 15 residues. This CDR3 is CASSINRASFTEAFF. The CDR3 bases are TGTGCCAGTAGTATTAACCGGGCATCGTTCACTGAAGCTTTCTTT.

This chain connects TRBV6-5 to TRBJ2-1; a possible D gene is TRBD2 (6 bases). The CDR3 length is 14 residues. Germline V gene lookup returns CDR1 MNHEY and CDR2 SVGAGI. V was pared by 4 bases and J by 6 bases, with 13 bases between. The CDR3 sequence is CASSLSLGGNEQFF. The CDR3 DNA follows: TGTGCCAGCAGTTTATCCCTGGGGGGCAATGAGCAGTTCTTC.

This rearrangement joins TRBV18 to TRBJ2-7, with 7 bases that match TRBD2. The trim removed 2 bases at V and 5 bases at J, leaving 9 bases unmatched. The CDR3 has 15 amino acids. Germline values: CDR1 KGHSH, CDR2 LQKENI. This chain's CDR3 is CASSPFWEGEDEQYF. CDR3 nucleotides: TGTGCCAGCTCACCATTTTGGGAGGGCGAGGACGAGCAGTACTTC. The complete variable domain, with remaining parts taken from reference TRBV18 and TRBJ2-7, reads NAGVMQNPRHLVRRRGQEARLRCSPMKGHSHVYWYRQLPEEGLKFMVYLQKENIIDESGMPKERFSAEFPKEGPSILRIQQVVRGDSAAYFCASSPFWEGEDEQYFGPGTRLTVT.

This chain connects TRBV5-6 to TRBJ2-7, with 7 bases aligning to TRBD1. Per the germline V gene, CDR1 is SGHDT and CDR2 is YYEEEE. The V segment lost 0 bases and the J segment 3 bases; nucleotides outside the gene matches: 9. CDR3 size: 16 residues. The CDR3 is CASSLEGAPPYYEQYF. The CDR3 DNA reads as TGTGCCAGCAGCTTGGAGGGGGCCCCCCCTTACTACGAGCAGTACTTC.